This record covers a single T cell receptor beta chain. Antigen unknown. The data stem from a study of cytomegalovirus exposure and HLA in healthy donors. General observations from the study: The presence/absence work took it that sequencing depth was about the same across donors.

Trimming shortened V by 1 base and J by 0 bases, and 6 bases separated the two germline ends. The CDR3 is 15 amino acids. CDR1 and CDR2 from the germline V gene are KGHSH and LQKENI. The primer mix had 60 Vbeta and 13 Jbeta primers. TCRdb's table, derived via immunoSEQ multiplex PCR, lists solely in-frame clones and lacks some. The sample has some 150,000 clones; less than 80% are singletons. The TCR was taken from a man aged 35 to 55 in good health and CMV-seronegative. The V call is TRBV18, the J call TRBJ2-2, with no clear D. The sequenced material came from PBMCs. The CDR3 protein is CASSPLEPNTGELFF. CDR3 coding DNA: TGTGCCAGCTCACCACTAGAGCCGAACACCGGGGAGCTGTTTTTT.